These 10 T cell receptor beta chains were sequenced from one sample in a study of cytomegalovirus exposure and HLA in healthy donors. 60 Vbeta and 13 Jbeta primers were used in PCR. Clones were sequenced by immunoSEQ multiplex PCR, and TCRdb holds only the in-frame ones, with some missing. Here the sample spans some 150,000 clones, roughly 80% being singletons. Sequencing was done on a sample of PBMCs. These TCRs come from a man aged 35-49 years in good health and CMV-seropositive.

V gene TRBV11-3 combines with J gene TRBJ2-5; D may be TRBD1 (6 bases). CDR3 length equals 15 residues. Germline-derived CDR1 and CDR2 are SGHNT and YENEEA. V lost 2 bases and J 0 bases, leaving 10 bases between the germline ends. The CDR3 region has the DNA TGTGCCAGCAGCTTACTGGACAGATACCAAGAGACCCAGTACTTC. Protein sequence: CASSLLDRYQETQYF.

V gene TRBV19 combines with J gene TRBJ1-3; a weak D match, TRBD1 (5 bases). Trimming stripped 6 bases from V and 2 bases from J, with 17 bases between. Germline CDR1 is LNHDA and CDR2 is SQIVND (reference sequence). The CDR3 loop spans 16 amino acids. CDR3 bases: TGTGCCAGTAGCCAGGGAGGCAAAAGGGCTGGAAACACCATATATTTT. This gives the protein CASSQGGKRAGNTIYF.

This rearrangement joins TRBV27 to TRBJ1-5; unclear D gene. Germline values: CDR1 MNHEY, CDR2 SMNVEV (reference sequence). Trimming cost V 4 bases and J 0 bases, with 7 bases left between them. The length of the CDR3 is 14 residues. The chain's CDR3 is CASSSHYSNQPQHF. The CDR3 DNA sequence: TGTGCCAGCAGTTCTCACTATAGCAATCAGCCCCAGCATTTT.

This clone was counted once. The J gene is TRBJ2-7, the V gene TRBV4-1, with 15 bases fitting TRBD2. Germline V gives CDR1 MGHRA, CDR2 YSYEKL. This CDR3 has 17 residues. V lost 4 bases and J lost 5; bases outside the gene matches: 9. The CDR3, as DNA: TGCGCCAGCAGCCGACCGCCGGGACTAGCGGGGGGACACGAGCAGTACTTC. Encoded protein: CASSRPPGLAGGHEQYF.

The chain has TRBV27 and TRBJ2-2; the D gene is possibly TRBD2 (5 bases). This CDR3 comprises 13 residues. Per the germline V gene, CDR1 is MNHEY and CDR2 is SMNVEV (reference sequence). V gave up 2 bases and J gave up 5 bases, with 6 bases separating them. Here the CDR3 reads CASSLPGTGELFF. The DNA for the CDR3 is TGTGCCAGCAGTTTACCGGGGACCGGGGAGCTGTTTTTT.

This clone was seen just once. The chain has TRBV7-9 and TRBJ2-1, with 11 bases fitting TRBD2. This CDR3 region has 15 residues. Losses at the gene ends were 1 base for V and 8 bases for J; bases not matched to a gene: 4. From germline, CDR1 is SEHNR and CDR2 FQNEAQ (reference sequence). CDR3 sequence (DNA): TGTGCCAGCAGCTTAGTTAGCGGGAGGGCTGATGAGCAGTTCTTC. Its translation is CASSLVSGRADEQFF.

This chain links TRBV19 with TRBJ2-3; TRBD2 aligns across 10 bases. Looked up from germline, CDR1 is LNHDA and CDR2 is SQIVND (reference sequence). The V gene end was trimmed by 1 base and the J gene end by 6 bases; junction bases not matched to a gene: 4. The CDR3 totals 15 residues. Here the CDR3 DNA reads TGTGCCAGTAGTATAGCTTCTAGCGGGAGTGATACGCAGTATTTT. This gives the protein CASSIASSGSDTQYF.

V usage is TRBV11-3 and J usage is TRBJ2-1; 11 nucleotides line up with TRBD2. CDR1 SGHNT and CDR2 YENEEA come from the germline V gene. The CDR3 consists of 17 residues. V shed 5 bases, J shed 7 bases, and the junction held 13 bases outside the gene matches. The CDR3 region is CASSLSRLAGFENEQFF. The CDR3 DNA sequence: TGTGCCAGCAGCCTATCCCGACTAGCGGGGTTTGAGAATGAGCAGTTCTTC.

In its sample, this clone was seen a few times. The V call is TRBV9, the J call TRBJ2-1; weak D call: TRBD2 (7 bases). Germline CDR1 and CDR2: SGDLS and YYNGEE. V dropped 1 base and J dropped 2 bases, with 10 bases sitting between them. CDR3 length: 15 residues. The DNA of the CDR3 is TGTGCCAGCAGCGTAAGCGGGGACACCTACAATGAGCAGTTCTTC. It is translated as CASSVSGDTYNEQFF.

The rearrangement uses TRBV4-1 and TRBJ1-1, with 7 bases aligning to TRBD1. Unmatched junction bases numbered 5, after V lost 1 base and J lost 9 bases. Germline CDR1 MGHRA, CDR2 YSYEKL. The CDR3 spans 13 residues. The CDR3 bases are TGCGCCAGCAGCCAAGGTGACAGGGCTCAAGCTTTCTTT. This translates into CASSQGDRAQAFF.